Presented here are 2 T cell receptor beta chains from one specimen sequenced in a study of molecular identifiers for immune sequencing clone quantification. MiXCR, applied by TCRdb to the PCR reads, yields one record per CDR3 protein. The sample has 79,000 or so distinct CDR3 sequences; around a quarter are singletons. The sample was naive CD8+ T cells from blood, with Jurkat cell RNA spiked in. The subset denotes: FACS-sorted CD8+CD4-CCR7+CD45RA+ naive T cells. The receptors originated from a human donor in good health. Some libraries in this study had Jurkat cell RNA spiked in.

Ten or more counts support this clonotype. J is TRBJ2-3 and V is TRBV20-1, with 7 bases fitting TRBD1. CDR1 and CDR2 from the germline V gene are DFQATT and SNEGSKA (reference sequence). The V gene end was trimmed by 4 bases and the J gene end by 6 bases; junction bases not matched to a gene: 19. The CDR3 length is 17 residues. CDR3 DNA sequence: TGCAGTGCTACTAGAGGACAACGGGACAGCGCATCGGATACGCAGTATTTT. It codes for CSATRGQRDSASDTQYF.

This clonotype has ten or more counts. V usage is TRBV28 and J usage is TRBJ2-7; 10 positions agree with TRBD2. Looked up from germline, CDR1 is MDHEN and CDR2 is SYDVKM. The length of the CDR3 is 14 residues. The V gene end was trimmed by 6 bases and the J gene end by 3 bases; junction bases not matched to a gene: 5. CDR3 residues: CASSTSGDDYEQYF. The CDR3 bases are TGTGCCAGCAGCACTAGCGGGGACGACTACGAGCAGTACTTC.